This TCR beta chain was identified in a study of T cells after yellow fever vaccination. TCRdb reanalysed the 5' RACE reads using MiXCR and keeps one entry per CDR3 protein. The sample includes some 300,000 distinct CDR3 sequences, roughly 9% of them seen just once. Trimming removed 0 bases at V and 6 bases at J, with 8 bases between. Germline loops: CDR1 SNHLY, CDR2 FYNNEI. CDR3 length: 14 residues. Study-level results: Contaminating bulk clonotypes could be abundant in FACS-sorted repertoires. When the response was secondary, it was weaker but reached its peak faster, day 5 versus 15.

This clonotype was counted many times. As yet, its antigen is unknown. The sample consisted of CD4+ T cells sorted from PBMCs, taken 5 days after the yellow fever booster vaccination. This chain links TRBV2 with TRBJ2-2; no clear D gene. The clonotype originates from a man aged 18 to 35 who received the YFV17D yellow fever vaccine. The CDR3 bases are TGTGCCAGCAGTGAAGCCGAGGCTTCCGGGGAGCTGTTTTTT. Translation: CASSEAEASGELFF.